One sample yielded the 18 T cell receptor beta chains listed below, sequenced in a study of blood T cell repertoires in COVID-19. TCRdb's copy holds only in-frame clones and misses some; the assay was immunoSEQ multiplex PCR. The table includes about 150,000 clones, 75% to 85% detected once. The source material was peripheral blood. The receptors come from an older woman with COVID-19, enrolled during active disease.

The CDR3, as DNA: TGTGCCAGCAGCCCAGACAGGGCCTATGGCTACACCTTC. Protein: CASSPDRAYGYTF. The chain recombines TRBV5-6 with TRBJ1-2; 7 bases match TRBD1. The V segment lost 4 bases and the J segment 4 bases; nucleotides outside the gene matches: 4. The CDR3 consists of 13 residues. The germline gives CDR1 SGHDT, CDR2 YYEEEE.

The chain links TRBV7-9 to TRBJ2-3; D remains unclear. Germline assignment: CDR1 SEHNR and CDR2 FQNEAQ (reference sequence). This CDR3 contains 12 residues. The V end lost 1 base, the J end lost 8 bases, and 7 bases lay between the germline ends. For the CDR3, the DNA is TGTGCCAGCAGCTTAGAAGCTTCTACGCAGTATTTT. It codes for CASSLEASTQYF.

The chain recombines TRBV6-4 with TRBJ2-1, with 9 bases lining up with TRBD1. The CDR3 is 15 residues long. The germline gives CDR1 MRHNA, CDR2 SNTAGT. V dropped 4 bases and J dropped 6; count of bases not matched to a gene: 7. DNA for the CDR3: TGTGCCAGCAGTGCCACCGGGACAGGGTCCAATGAGCAGTTCTTC. Translated: CASSATGTGSNEQFF.

This clone was seen only once. The rearrangement uses TRBV6-5 and TRBJ1-4; the D gene is possibly TRBD1 (6 bases). CDR1 is MNHEY and CDR2 is SVGAGI in the germline V gene. This CDR3 comprises 15 residues. V was pared by 4 bases and J by 7 bases, with 16 bases between. The CDR3 loop reads CASSFGQREGEKLFF. CDR3 coding DNA: TGTGCCAGCAGTTTCGGACAGCGGGAGGGTGAAAAACTGTTTTTT.

J is TRBJ2-6 and V is TRBV5-4; no clear D. The CDR3 has 17 amino acids. The V end was cut by 0 bases, the J end by 0 bases, with 10 bases between. From germline, CDR1 is SGHNT and CDR2 YYREEE (reference sequence). CDR3 sequence (DNA): TGTGCCAGCAGCTTGGTGGCAGGCCGCTCTGGGGCCAACGTCCTGACTTTC. Its protein is CASSLVAGRSGANVLTF.

This rearrangement joins TRBV14 to TRBJ1-2; TRBD1 matches at 7 bases. After removal of 4 bases from V and 8 bases from J, the junction contained 7 bases not matched to a gene. Germline V gives CDR1 SGHDN, CDR2 FVKESK. The CDR3 spans 13 residues. The CDR3 nucleotides read TGTGCCAGCAGCCGCCCGACAGGGAGGGGCTACACCTTC. This gives the protein CASSRPTGRGYTF.

This chain uses TRBV2 with TRBJ1-2; no firm D call. The ends were cut back, 7 bases at V and 4 bases at J, with 19 bases in the middle. Germline V gene data show CDR1 as SNHLY and CDR2 as FYNNEI. CDR3 length equals 15 residues. Here the CDR3 DNA reads TGTGCCAGCATTCCTCTCGGGGATTTGAGCTATGGCTACACCTTC. The encoded protein is CASIPLGDLSYGYTF. The full variable domain, rest sourced from reference TRBV2 and TRBJ1-2, is EPEVTQTPSHQVTQMGQEVILRCVPISNHLYFYWYRQILGQKVEFLVSFYNNEISEKSEIFDDQFSVERPDGSNFTLKIRSTKLEDSAMYFCASIPLGDLSYGYTFGSGTRLTVV.

This clone was seen only once. The chain uses TRBV10-3 and TRBJ2-2; TRBD2 aligns across 10 bases. V shed 6 bases and J 6 bases; nucleotides not matched to a gene: 13. The CDR3 covers 17 residues. CDR1 is ENHRY and CDR2 is SYGVKD in the germline V gene. The CDR3 spells CAIRPKAGGATAGELFF. For the CDR3, the DNA is TGTGCCATCAGGCCCAAAGCGGGAGGGGCGACAGCCGGGGAGCTGTTTTTT.

The genes are TRBV24-1 and TRBJ2-3; TRBD1 might be the D (6 bases). The V end was cut by 3 bases, the J end by 1 base, with 10 bases between. Germline CDR1 and CDR2: KGHDR and SFDVKD. The CDR3 spans 15 residues. The CDR3 here is CATSDRGGGTDTQYF. In nucleotides, the CDR3 is TGTGCCACCAGTGATCGAGGGGGAGGCACAGATACGCAGTATTTT.

The V and J genes are TRBV4-2 and TRBJ1-2; TRBD1 matches 7 bases. This CDR3 is 14 amino acids long. V dropped 0 bases and J dropped 8; count of bases not matched to a gene: 6. The germline gives CDR1 LGHNA, CDR2 YNFKEQ. Written as DNA, the CDR3 is TGTGCCAGCAGCCAAGAGGACAGGACGGGGGGCTACACCTTC. Its translation is CASSQEDRTGGYTF.

V usage is TRBV11-2 and J usage is TRBJ2-2, with D tentatively TRBD1 (6 bases). The CDR3 length is 15 residues. The germline V gene encodes CDR1 SGHAT and CDR2 FQNNGV. V lost 6 bases and J lost 1, with 12 bases in between. The CDR3 spells CASSPLTGNTGELFF. CDR3 in DNA: TGTGCCAGCAGTCCCCTGACAGGGAACACCGGGGAGCTGTTTTTT.

The CDR3 region is CASSLASGETQYF. The CDR3 region has the DNA TGTGCCAGTAGTCTGGCTAGCGGAGAGACCCAGTACTTC. This sequence joins TRBV19 and TRBJ2-5, with 7 bases fitting TRBD2. The V segment lost 5 bases and the J segment 4 bases; nucleotides outside the gene matches: 4. The germline gives CDR1 LNHDA, CDR2 SQIVND (reference sequence). This CDR3 comprises 13 residues.

The chain is built from TRBV5-5 and TRBJ1-6; D is undetermined. Per the germline V gene, CDR1 is SGHKS and CDR2 is YYEKEE (reference sequence). This CDR3 has 16 amino acids. Trimming cost V 0 bases and J 7 bases, with 14 bases left between them. Here the CDR3 reads CASSLAGALYNSPLHF. The CDR3 DNA sequence: TGTGCCAGCAGCTTGGCCGGTGCCTTATACAATTCACCCCTCCACTTT.

The genes are TRBV2 and TRBJ2-2; TRBD1 might be the D (5 bases). The ends were cut back, 7 bases at V and 1 base at J, with 7 bases in the middle. The germline gives CDR1 SNHLY, CDR2 FYNNEI. This CDR3 comprises 13 residues. The CDR3 bases are TGTGCCAGCAAACAGGTGAACACCGGGGAGCTGTTTTTT. Protein product: CASKQVNTGELFF.

The chain is built from TRBV11-2 and TRBJ1-1; D is possibly TRBD1 (5 bases). The CDR3 runs 15 residues. The V gene lost 0 bases and the J gene lost 12 bases, with 20 bases spanning the gap. Germline V lookup: CDR1 SGHAT, CDR2 FQNNGV. DNA of the CDR3: TGTGCCAGCAGCTTAGATTGGGGCAGAAGGAGGGAACCTTTCTTT. As protein: CASSLDWGRRREPFF.

The chain has TRBV12-3 or TRBV12-4 and TRBJ2-2; D ambiguous. The CDR3 length is 13 residues. Trimming stripped 5 bases from V and 1 base from J, with 5 bases between. CDR3 DNA: TGTGCCAGCAGTCCCCAGAACACCGGGGAGCTGTTTTTT. Its translation: CASSPQNTGELFF.

On this clone itself: A clone one base away is much larger, so this may be a read error. CDR3 nucleotide sequence: TGTGCCAGCAGCTTAAGAGGGAACACTGAAGCTTTCTTT. Its translation is CASSLRGNTEAFF. The J gene is TRBJ1-1, the V gene TRBV5-5; D is ambiguous. In germline, CDR1 is SGHKS, CDR2 YYEKEE (reference sequence). V was shortened by 2 bases and J by 1 base, with 6 bases between the two germline ends. The CDR3 has 13 residues.

V usage is TRBV6-6 and J usage is TRBJ2-7; 7 positions agree with TRBD2. The CDR3 covers 13 residues. J gave up 0 bases and V 5 bases, and 1 base lay outside the gene matches. Germline V lookup: CDR1 MNHNY, CDR2 SVGAGI (reference sequence). This chain's CDR3 is CASSRGSSYEQYV. The CDR3, as DNA: TGTGCCAGCAGTCGCGGGAGCTCCTACGAGCAGTACGTC.